These 10 T cell receptor beta chains share one sample of origin, sequenced in a study of cytomegalovirus exposure and HLA in healthy donors. The PCR ran on 60 Vbeta and 13 Jbeta primers. Profiling relied on immunoSEQ multiplex PCR, and the TCRdb table lists in-frame clones only, not all of them. This table has some 120,000 clones, about three quarters appearing once. Material for sequencing was PBMCs. The origin of the receptors is a middle-aged woman in good health and CMV-seronegative.

The chain is built from TRBV6-5 and TRBJ2-4; 9 positions match TRBD1. The CDR3 is 14 amino acids. Looked up from germline, CDR1 is MNHEY and CDR2 is SVGAGI. J gave up 3 bases and V 7 bases, and 4 bases lay outside the gene matches. The DNA for the CDR3 is TGTGCCAGCACTCCGACAGGGGGCAAAAACATTCAGTACTTC. Translated: CASTPTGGKNIQYF.

The chain is built from TRBV6-6 and TRBJ2-7, with TRBD2 identical over 8 bases. Germline V gene lookup returns CDR1 MNHNY and CDR2 SVGAGI (reference sequence). J lost 4 bases, V lost 2 bases, and 4 bases had no gene match. This CDR3 is built from 14 residues. The CDR3 loop reads CASSYGPGGYEQYF. CDR3 nucleotides: TGTGCCAGCAGTTACGGACCGGGGGGGTACGAGCAGTACTTC.

The genes are TRBV2 and TRBJ2-2; TRBD1 matches at 12 bases. V lost 11 bases and J lost 0; bases outside the gene matches: 16. The length of the CDR3 is 19 residues. From germline, CDR1 is SNHLY and CDR2 FYNNEI. As DNA, the CDR3 is TGTGCCGCCCCCGGGACAGGGGGCCTCGGAGGGGCGAACACCGGGGAGCTGTTTTTT. Translation: CAAPGTGGLGGANTGELFF.

The chain combines TRBV6-1 with TRBJ1-2; possible D gene TRBD1, 5 bases. Germline V gene lookup returns CDR1 MNHNS and CDR2 SASEGT. The CDR3 covers 13 residues. Deletions cut 6 bases from V and 4 bases from J, with 12 bases between. CDR3: CASSMTEGYGYTF. CDR3 DNA sequence: TGTGCCAGCAGCATGACAGAAGGCTATGGCTACACCTTC.

This sequence joins TRBV2 and TRBJ2-7; 9 bases align to TRBD1. V trimming: 6 bases; J trimming: 6 bases; junction bases outside the gene matches: 9. CDR1 SNHLY and CDR2 FYNNEI come from the germline V gene. The CDR3 extends over 14 amino acids. DNA of the CDR3: TGTGCCAGCAGAGACCGGACAGGGGAGGGCGAGCAGTACTTC. This codes for CASRDRTGEGEQYF.

In this sample, this clone turned up a few times. The CDR3 region has the DNA TGCAGCGTTGAATATGGAGGCAGCGAGCAGTACTTC. Protein product: CSVEYGGSEQYF. The genes are TRBV29-1 and TRBJ2-7; D possibly corresponds to TRBD2 (5 bases). This CDR3 has 12 amino acids. Germline CDR1 is SQVTM and CDR2 is ANQGSEA. V was pared by 2 bases and J by 6 bases, with 11 bases between.

The genes are TRBV7-9 and TRBJ2-2; TRBD1 matches at 7 bases. The CDR3 runs 14 residues. Unmatched junction bases numbered 4, after V lost 4 bases and J lost 5 bases. Per germline, CDR1 SEHNR and CDR2 FQNEAQ (reference sequence). This CDR3 reads CASSSTGATGELFF. In DNA form, the CDR3 reads TGTGCCAGCAGCTCCACAGGGGCGACCGGGGAGCTGTTTTTT.

The genes are TRBV18 and TRBJ1-1, with D possibly being TRBD1 (5 bases). V lost 0 bases and J lost 1, with 12 bases in between. The CDR3 sequence is 16 residues long. The V gene's germline CDR1 is KGHSH and CDR2 LQKENI. The CDR3 loop is CASSPPRTPANTEAFF. CDR3 DNA sequence: TGTGCCAGCTCACCACCGCGGACACCCGCGAACACTGAAGCTTTCTTT.

The V call is TRBV9, the J call TRBJ1-1; the D is unclear. Germline-derived CDR1 and CDR2 are SGDLS and YYNGEE. This CDR3 region has 12 residues. V gave up 4 bases and J gave up 4 bases, with 8 bases separating them. CDR3 nucleotides: TGTGCCAGCAGCCCCGCCGGCACTGAAGCTTTCTTT. Residues: CASSPAGTEAFF.

This chain links TRBV19 with TRBJ2-3; D may be TRBD2 (6 bases). Germline CDR1 LNHDA, CDR2 SQIVND (reference sequence). Trimming took off 6 bases at V and 6 bases at J, with 16 bases between the two ends. This CDR3 has 14 residues. In DNA form, the CDR3 reads TGTGCCAGTAGAAGGCGGGGTGGGCACGATACGCAGTATTTT. Protein: CASRRRGGHDTQYF. The complete variable domain, with remaining parts taken from reference TRBV19 and TRBJ2-3, reads DGGITQSPKYLFRKEGQNVTLSCEQNLNHDAMYWYRQDPGQGLRLIYYSQIVNDFQKGDIAEGYSVSREKKESFPLTVTSAQKNPTAFYLCASRRRGGHDTQYFGPGTRLTVL.